The 6 T cell receptor beta chains reported below all come from one sample, sequenced in a study of shared clonotypes between healthy human individuals. Measured with immunoSEQ multiplex PCR; TCRdb has only the in-frame clones, and not every one. The data show about 2.4 million clones, 93% seen once. Sequencing was done on a sample of naive CD4+ T cells from PBMCs. Subset given: CD45RA+ positively selected. The receptors were gathered from a man aged 18 to 29 in good health. Some clones in this sample may be carry-over from other donors' samples.

This chain's CDR3 is CASSPLGALGETQYF. The CDR3 DNA follows: TGTGCCAGTAGTCCACTCGGAGCTTTAGGAGAGACCCAGTACTTC. The chain employs TRBV19 and TRBJ2-5; D ambiguous. Germline CDR1 reads LNHDA; CDR2 reads SQIVND (reference sequence). CDR3 length: 15 amino acids. Trimming took off 5 bases at V and 4 bases at J, with 17 bases between the two ends. The full variable domain, in which reference TRBV19 and TRBJ2-5 provide the parts outside the CDR3, is DGGITQSPKYLFRKEGQNVTLSCEQNLNHDAMYWYRQDPGQGLRLIYYSQIVNDFQKGDIAEGYSVSREKKESFPLTVTSAQKNPTAFYLCASSPLGALGETQYFGPGTRLLVL.

This clone was picked up one time. Different DNA sequences within this sample yield the same CDR3. The chain carries TRBV18 and TRBJ2-1; unclear D gene. CDR1 is KGHSH, CDR2 LQKENI, per germline. V was cut by 3 bases and J by 4 bases, with 7 bases left in between. The CDR3 length is 13 residues. The CDR3, as DNA: TGTGCCAGCTCACCCCTTAGTTACAATGAGCAGTTCTTC. It translates to CASSPLSYNEQFF.

A remark on this clone: This sample includes further DNA sequences coding for the same CDR3. V and J are TRBV2 and TRBJ2-5; D remains ambiguous. The end of the DNA fits TRBJ2-7 better, so the J call may be wrong. Germline V gene lookup returns CDR1 SNHLY and CDR2 FYNNEI. The CDR3 contains 11 residues. The CDR3 sequence is CASSVDYEQYF. Here the CDR3 DNA reads TGTGCCAGCAGCGTCGACTACGAGCAGTACTTC.

J is TRBJ2-7 and V is TRBV5-1, with D maybe TRBD1 (6 bases). Per germline, CDR1 SGHRS and CDR2 YFSETQ. The V end was cut by 0 bases, the J end by 6 bases, with 7 bases between. CDR3 size: 12 residues. CDR3: CASSLVQGEQYF. CDR3 in DNA: TGCGCCAGCAGCTTGGTACAGGGCGAGCAGTACTTC. Full variable domain (missing parts from reference TRBV5-1 and TRBJ2-7): KAGVTQTPRYLIKTRGQQVTLSCSPISGHRSVSWYQQTPGQGLQFLFEYFSETQRNKGNFPGRFSGRQFSNSRSEMNVSTLELGDSALYLCASSLVQGEQYFGPGTRLTVT.

Turning to this clone: Additional DNA sequences in this sample encode the identical CDR3. This chain connects TRBV6-5 to TRBJ2-2; the match to TRBD1 covers 9 bases. V was pared by 6 bases and J by 2 bases, with 1 base of the junction left unmatched. CDR1 and CDR2 (germline): MNHEY, SVGAGI. The CDR3 totals 14 residues. The chain's CDR3 is CASSTGGNTGELFF. For the CDR3, the DNA is TGTGCCAGCAGCACAGGGGGCAACACCGGGGAGCTGTTTTTT.

The chain carries TRBV5-1 and TRBJ1-2; TRBD1 aligns across 8 bases. The J segment lost 7 bases and the V segment lost 0 bases, leaving 11 bases of the junction unmatched. The CDR3 is made up of 16 amino acids. Germline-derived CDR1 and CDR2 are SGHRS and YFSETQ. In DNA form, the CDR3 reads TGCGCCAGCAGCTTGGCGCCAGGGGGCCCTTCTAGTGGCTACACCTTC. Its protein is CASSLAPGGPSSGYTF.